This T cell receptor (beta chain) was retrieved from a study of lymphopenia after photon versus proton radiotherapy. Study-level points and caveats: Larger post-nadir TCR diversity loss correlated inversely with survival in deceased patients. Better survival with proton therapy was suggested as possible, not demonstrated. Photon-treated patients lost naive T cells and TCR diversity; proton-treated stayed stable.

Here immunoSEQ multiplex PCR was the method, and the copy in TCRdb shows in-frame clones only, minus some. Of roughly 38,000 clones in the sample, approximately 90% were seen once. On this clone: Its target is unknown.

The germline gives CDR1 MGHRA, CDR2 YSYEKL. The V and J ends lost 1 base and 3 bases respectively, with 10 bases between them. The CDR3 contains 15 residues. Sequencing was performed on peripheral blood, taken from a patient treated with photon-based radiotherapy. The chain joins TRBV4-1 to TRBJ1-5; D is ambiguous. The TCR was taken from a man between 60 and 75 years old with cholangiocarcinoma. The CDR3: CASSQGGAPNQPQHF. Written as DNA, the CDR3 is TGCGCCAGCAGCCAAGGTGGAGCCCCCAATCAGCCCCAGCATTTT.